This T cell receptor (beta chain) was observed in a study of T cell responses to AZD1222 COVID-19 vaccine (dated by TCRdb to the early 2020s). Looking at the study overall: Because spike-specific TCR depth and breadth did not differ between the two schedules, AZD1222 recipients who got a second dose at roughly 4 weeks were pooled with those who got a second dose at roughly 12 weeks. TCR sequencing was performed for about 240 trial participants, of whom approximately 200 were given two doses of AZD1222 and approximately 25 were given two doses of MenACWY control vaccine. Enrollment into the trials was organized by age into subgroups of 18-55, 56-69 and 70-plus years, and those subgroups contained roughly 150, 30 and 60 TCR-sequenced participants, respectively.

The CDR3 regions of human TCRbeta chains were analyzed by immunosequencing. In the source study's methods: TCRs in the repertoires were compared against a reference library of SARS-CoV-2-specific TCRs that had been generated with the MIRA antigen-specificity platform. Breadth was defined as the fraction of unique TCRs that were SARS-CoV-2-associated. Depth was defined as the fraction of total T cells that were SARS-CoV-2-associated. Using the MIRA data, each spike-specific TCR was assigned both to the spike region to which the TCR was reactive and to a CD4 or CD8 class. Log10-transformed breadth and depth values were compared by one-way ANOVA with Sidak's multiple comparisons tests. TCRdb obtained this table from immuneACCESS and retained in-frame rearrangements with V and J assigned. These tables miss some clones; where compared with another copy, unresolved V genes account for less than half of the shortfall, and the remainder is unexplained. V, J and clone size are taken as reported in that table, and D and trimming were inferred from the DNA itself. For this sample there are 84,000 or so clones; 70% to 90% appear just once. The ten largest account for less than 1.6% of the sample.

The time point label of this sample denotes: baseline before first vaccination. The vaccinee samples were drawn from two UK trials, COV001 and COV002, one of which was a single-blind randomized controlled phase 2/3 trial testing AZD1222 (ChAdOx1 nCoV-19) in healthy adults. For TCRbeta chain sequencing, PBMC samples from trial participants were taken at day 0 and at day 28 after the second dose. Reading from cysteine to phenylalanine, the CDR3 counts 14 amino acids. Only the CDR3 DNA stays, 42 bases, in frame from base 1. The germline ends are 16 bases apart after V is trimmed by 4 bases and J by 6 bases. From a lookup of the germline V gene, CDR1 and CDR2 are KGHSH and LQKENI. General conclusions and limits of the study: Vaccine-associated CD4 TCRs spanned the whole spike protein, with dominant responses in regions 160-218 and 743-854. Because no day 14 peak-response samples were available, the repertoires could be characterized only after the peak T cell response. Participants were mostly white British and included more females than males, and it was suggested by the authors that clonal diversity may have been underestimated. In the small 56-69-year group, the increase in depth fell short of significance, most likely because of low power. Conclusions about previously exposed vaccinees are limited, since just five or six AZD1222 recipients were seropositive for SARS-CoV-2 at baseline. Reportedly, almost half of the unique spike-specific TCRs recognized epitopes lying outside the regions that are mutated in the B.1.351 and B.1.1.7 variants. Spike-specific TCR breadth and depth rose significantly after two AZD1222 doses compared with day 0 and with MenACWY recipients.

Details on this clone: Its recognized antigen is unknown. No base-level quality is on record; no much larger clone is a single base apart.

This clonotype originated in an adult in good health. This chain joins TRBV18 to TRBJ2-7, with the D gene possibly TRBD1 or TRBD2, each one fitting 5 bases. The source material was peripheral blood, sampled on day 0 of AZD1222 vaccination. CDR3 region: CASSRTGTESEQYF. Read as DNA, the sequence is TGTGCCAGCTCACGGACCGGGACCGAGTCCGAGCAGTACTTC. The full variable domain, with segments outside the CDR3 supplied by the reference TRBV18 and TRBJ2-7 proteins, appears as NAGVMQNPRHLVRRRGQEARLRCSPMKGHSHVYWYRQLPEEGLKFMVYLQKENIIDESGMPKERFSAEFPKEGPSILRIQQVVRGDSAAYFCASSRTGTESEQYFGPGTRLTVT.